What follows describes a single T cell receptor (beta chain). Its target is unknown. This specimen comes from a study of T cell responses to AZD1222 COVID-19 vaccine. This table comes from immunoSEQ multiplex PCR, and its TCRdb copy is limited to in-frame clones, with some not included. The sample lists 160,000 or so clones; 90% to 95% were seen once. Regarding the study as a whole: Among spike-specific TCRs, nearly half reportedly target unmutated variant regions. When two AZD1222 doses had been given, Spike-specific TCR breadth and depth rose. Scientists sampled the repertoires only once the peak T cell response had passed. The donors showed a predominance of white British ancestry and of females, with possible underestimation of clonal diversity.

Germline-derived CDR1 and CDR2 are SGHKS and YYEKEE (reference sequence). The CDR3 is made up of 15 amino acids. Trimming cost V 4 bases and J 1 base; bases outside gene matches: 7. This chain links TRBV5-5 with TRBJ1-2, with TRBD1 matching 7 bases. The material sequenced was peripheral blood, taken 28 days after the second AZD1222 dose. The TCR was taken from an adult who received the AZD1222 COVID-19 vaccine. For the CDR3, the DNA is TGTGCCAGCAGCCGGGAGGGACAGATTAACTATGGCTACACCTTC. Its translation is CASSREGQINYGYTF.